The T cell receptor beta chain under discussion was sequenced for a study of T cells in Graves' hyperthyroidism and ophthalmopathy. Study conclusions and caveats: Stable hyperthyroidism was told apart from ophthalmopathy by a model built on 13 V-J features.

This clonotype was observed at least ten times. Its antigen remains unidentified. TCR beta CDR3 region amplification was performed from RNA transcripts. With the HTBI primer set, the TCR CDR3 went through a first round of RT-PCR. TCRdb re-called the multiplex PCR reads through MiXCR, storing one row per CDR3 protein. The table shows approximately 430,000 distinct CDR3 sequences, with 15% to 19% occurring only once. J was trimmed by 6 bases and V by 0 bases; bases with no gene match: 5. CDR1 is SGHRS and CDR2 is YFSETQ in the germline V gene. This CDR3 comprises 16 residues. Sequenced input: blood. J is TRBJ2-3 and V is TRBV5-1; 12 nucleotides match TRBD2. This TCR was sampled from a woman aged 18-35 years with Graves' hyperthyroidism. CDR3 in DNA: TGCGCCAGCAGCTTGGCCCCTAGCGGGGGGGCGGATACGCAGTATTTT. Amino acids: CASSLAPSGGADTQYF.